This T cell receptor beta chain was sequenced for a study of post-analysis software for immune sequencing data. Study-wide results and limits: Same-batch preparations were strongly co-clustered by F measure.

Of note for this clonotype: Antigen unknown.

TCR beta cDNA libraries had unique molecular identifiers. Each CDR3 protein is one row after TCRdb ran MiXCR on the PCR reads. The sample includes about 200,000 distinct CDR3 sequences, 25% to 30% of them seen just once. Material: blood. The TCR sequence derives from a girl between 2 and 17 years old with multiple sclerosis.

The DNA of the CDR3 is TGTGCCAGCAGCTTTATCCCCAGGGGCAATGAGCAGTTCTTC. This encodes CASSFIPRGNEQFF. The V gene is TRBV7-9, the J gene TRBJ2-1; D is possibly TRBD1 (6 bases). This CDR3 comprises 14 residues. V shed 3 bases and J shed 6 bases, with 12 bases lying between them. The germline V gene encodes CDR1 SEHNR and CDR2 FQNEAQ (reference sequence).